The clone carrying this T cell receptor (beta chain) was detected only a few times. The record originates from a study of T-cell reconstitution after alpha-beta-depleted transplantation in children. The TCRbeta library incorporated unique molecular identifiers. Using its own MiXCR run on the PCR reads, TCRdb lists one record per CDR3 protein. The data hold almost 500,000 distinct CDR3 sequences, with about 12% observed a single time. The CDR3 covers 15 residues. V was pared by 0 bases and J by 0 bases, with 9 bases between. Germline CDR1 is MNHEY and CDR2 is SVGAGI. This sequence originates from a human donor who donated a stem cell graft to a child with combined immunodeficiency. This material consisted of PBMCs from the stem cell graft donor, taken from the stem cell graft. V and J are TRBV6-5 and TRBJ2-7; tentatively, D is TRBD1 (5 bases). The CDR3 region has the DNA TGTGCCAGCAGTTACTCGGGGCAGGTCTCCTACGAGCAGTACTTC. Translated, it gives CASSYSGQVSYEQYF.